This TCR beta chain was observed in a study of CD8 T cells in ankylosing spondylitis. Points from the study as a whole: Apparently characteristic of ankylosing spondylitis blood was a TCR beta motif (about 8 highly homologous variants). Certain motif variants had earlier appeared in reactive arthritis synovial fluid and blood.

The CDR3 length is 15 residues. CDR1 is MGHRA and CDR2 is YSYEKL in the germline V gene. After removal of 0 bases from V and 2 bases from J, the junction contained 1 base not matched to a gene. This clonotype has a handful of counts. What it binds is not known. Preparation of TCR beta libraries was done by quantitative 5'-RACE with molecular barcodes. TCRdb re-analysed the 5' RACE reads in MiXCR, keeping a single row per CDR3 protein. The sample shows 670,000 or so distinct CDR3 sequences, around 20% of them seen only once. The TCR was taken from a male donor with ankylosing spondylitis. Sequences were obtained from blood, either unsorted or a sorted T cell fraction (not recorded which). The chain has TRBV4-1 and TRBJ2-1; 7 bases map to TRBD2. The CDR3 loop reads CASSQDRGAYNEQFF. CDR3 in DNA: TGCGCCAGCAGCCAAGACCGGGGGGCCTACAATGAGCAGTTCTTC.